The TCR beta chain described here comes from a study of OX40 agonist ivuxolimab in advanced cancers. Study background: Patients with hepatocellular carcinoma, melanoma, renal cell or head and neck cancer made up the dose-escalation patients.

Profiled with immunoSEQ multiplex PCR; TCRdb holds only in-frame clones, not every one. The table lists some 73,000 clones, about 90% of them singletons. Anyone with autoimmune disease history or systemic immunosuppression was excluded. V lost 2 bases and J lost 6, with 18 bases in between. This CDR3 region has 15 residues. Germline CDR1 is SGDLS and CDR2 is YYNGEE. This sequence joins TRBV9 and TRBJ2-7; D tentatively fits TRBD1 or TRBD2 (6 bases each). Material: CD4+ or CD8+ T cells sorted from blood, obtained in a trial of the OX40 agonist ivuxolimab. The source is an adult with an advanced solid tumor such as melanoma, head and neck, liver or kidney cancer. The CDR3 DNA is TGTGCCAGCAGCGTCGGGGGCGCTTCCACCGGCGAGCAGTACTTC. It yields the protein CASSVGGASTGEQYF.